This T cell receptor beta chain came from a study of T cell responses to AZD1222 COVID-19 vaccine. V lost 3 bases and J 5 bases, leaving 7 bases between the germline ends. The CDR3 spans 12 residues. Germline assignment: CDR1 SGHTA and CDR2 FQGNSA. Points from the study as a whole: Regions 160-218 and 743-854 held dominance among vaccine-associated CD4 TCRs, which spanned spike. Only a handful of people who got AZD1222 tested seropositive at baseline. White British people made up most donors, females outnumbered males, and clonal diversity was possibly underestimated.

A single count supports this clone. Its target is not known. Assay used: immunoSEQ multiplex PCR; TCRdb lists only in-frame clones, some missing. This sample has fewer than 130,000 clones, with 94% found just once. The chain has TRBV7-2 and TRBJ1-2, with unresolved D. The sample in question was peripheral blood, obtained 28 days after the second AZD1222 dose. The receptor was isolated from an adult who received the AZD1222 COVID-19 vaccine. The CDR3 DNA follows: TGTGCCAGCAGCTTCCCAGGTTATGGCTACACCTTC. It specifies CASSFPGYGYTF.